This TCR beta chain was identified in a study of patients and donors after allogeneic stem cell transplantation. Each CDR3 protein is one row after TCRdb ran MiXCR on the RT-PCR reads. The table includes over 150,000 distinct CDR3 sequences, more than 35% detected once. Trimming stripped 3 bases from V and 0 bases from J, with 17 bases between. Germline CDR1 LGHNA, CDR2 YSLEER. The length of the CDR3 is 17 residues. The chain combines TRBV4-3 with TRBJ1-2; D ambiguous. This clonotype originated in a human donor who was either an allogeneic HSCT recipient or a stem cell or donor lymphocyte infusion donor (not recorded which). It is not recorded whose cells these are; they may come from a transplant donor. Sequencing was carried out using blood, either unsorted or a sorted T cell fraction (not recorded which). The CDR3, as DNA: TGCGCCAGCAGCCAGGAACCGGACGGATTCGCTAACTATGGCTACACCTTC. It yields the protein CASSQEPDGFANYGYTF.